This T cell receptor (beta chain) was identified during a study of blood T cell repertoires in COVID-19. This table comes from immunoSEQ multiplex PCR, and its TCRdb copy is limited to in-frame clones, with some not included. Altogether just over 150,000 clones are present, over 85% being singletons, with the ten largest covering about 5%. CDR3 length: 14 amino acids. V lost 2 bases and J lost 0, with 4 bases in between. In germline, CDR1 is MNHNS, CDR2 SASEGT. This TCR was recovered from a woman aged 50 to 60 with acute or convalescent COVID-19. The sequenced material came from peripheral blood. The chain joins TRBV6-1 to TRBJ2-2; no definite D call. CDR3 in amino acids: CASSEITNTGELFF. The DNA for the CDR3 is TGTGCCAGCAGTGAAATAACGAACACCGGGGAGCTGTTTTTT.